This T cell receptor (beta chain) derives from a study of tumor-infiltrating lymphocytes in primary liver carcinoma. This clonotype was recorded at least ten times. cDNA specific to TCR beta was made from approximately 0.55 ug of total RNA, with a constant-region primer employed for priming. Libraries of TCR beta came from three nested multiplex PCR rounds with slightly modified ARM-PCR. Investigators reported that the first two PCR rounds, at about 9 cycles each, used TRBV1-TRBV30 forward primers with a C-beta reverse primer. Each CDR3 protein is one row after TCRdb ran MiXCR on the multiplex PCR reads. Seen here are approximately 110,000 distinct CDR3 sequences, around 62% observed once, and the top ten hold around 9.3%. Each 20-30 mg portion of unsorted bulk tissue served as the source for co-extraction of RNA and DNA. CDR1 is LGHNA, CDR2 YNFKEQ, per germline. V was shortened by 1 base and J by 3 bases, with 10 bases between the two germline ends. This CDR3 is 15 amino acids long.

The sample was liver tumor tissue from sampling region 1. Described subset: tumor region T1, superior pole. The V and J genes are TRBV4-2 and TRBJ2-1; D could derive from TRBD1 or TRBD2 (5 bases each). The clonotype originates from a woman aged 60-75 years with primary liver carcinoma and hepatitis B virus infection. DNA of the CDR3: TGTGCCAGCAGCCAAGGGGAGACAGACTACAATGAGCAGTTCTTC. It encodes CASSQGETDYNEQFF.